Following are 2 T cell receptor beta chains from one sample sequenced in a study of blood T cell repertoires in COVID-19. Sequenced by immunoSEQ multiplex PCR; TCRdb stores in-frame clones only, minus some. The sample lists a few hundred thousand clones; 75% to 95% were seen once. Sequencing used peripheral blood. The receptors originated from a woman aged 25 to 39 with COVID-19, enrolled during active disease.

The rearrangement uses TRBV6-6 and TRBJ2-1; 15 positions match TRBD2. The germline gives CDR1 MNHNY, CDR2 SVGAGI (reference sequence). The CDR3 is 16 residues long. The ends lost 0 bases at V and 6 bases at J; junction bases unmatched: 0. CDR3 amino acids: CASSYSGLAGGNEQFF. CDR3 nucleotides: TGTGCCAGCAGTTACTCGGGACTAGCGGGAGGCAATGAGCAGTTCTTC.

The gene calls are TRBV5-1 and TRBJ2-7; 7 positions match TRBD2. From germline, CDR1 is SGHRS and CDR2 YFSETQ. After removal of 4 bases from V and 0 bases from J, the junction contained 4 bases not matched to a gene. The CDR3 extends over 14 amino acids. CDR3 region: CASSRREGSYEQYF. CDR3 DNA sequence: TGCGCCAGCAGCAGGAGGGAGGGCTCCTACGAGCAGTACTTC.